This T cell receptor beta chain was identified during a study of molecular identifiers for immune sequencing clone quantification. In its sample, this clonotype was seen many times. TCRdb fed the PCR reads into MiXCR, producing one record per CDR3 protein. Among about 54,000 distinct CDR3 sequences listed, less than 25% were seen once. This TCR came from a human donor in good health. Some libraries in this study had Jurkat cell RNA spiked in. Sequenced: naive CD8+ T cells from blood, with Jurkat cell RNA spiked in. Subset specified: FACS-sorted CD8+CD4-CCR7+CD45RA+ naive T cells.

CDR3 sequence: CASSIERTSNNEQFF. The DNA for the CDR3 is TGTGCCAGTAGTATAGAGCGGACTAGCAACAATGAGCAGTTCTTC. V usage is TRBV19 and J usage is TRBJ2-1; 8 positions agree with TRBD2. The germline V gene has CDR1 LNHDA and CDR2 SQIVND (reference sequence). CDR3 length: 15 residues. The V and J ends lost 0 bases and 5 bases, in that order; junction bases with no gene match: 3.